This T cell receptor beta chain was documented in a study of blood T cell repertoires in COVID-19. On the study more broadly: COVID-19 samples, acute and convalescent, were from the United States, Italy and Spain.

Method: immunoSEQ multiplex PCR; TCRdb's copy keeps in-frame clones and lacks some. Of about 200,000 clones in the sample, 82% are singletons; the top ten hold around 6.9%. This receptor was identified in a human donor with acute or convalescent COVID-19. The donor label of this sample is uncertain. The specimen was peripheral blood.

For the CDR3, the DNA is TGTGCCATCAGCGGGGAACAAGAGACCCAGTACTTC. Amino acid sequence: CAISGEQETQYF. The chain carries TRBV10-3 and TRBJ2-5; a weak D match, TRBD2 (5 bases). V was trimmed by 6 bases and J by 2 bases, leaving 7 bases between them. The CDR3 has 12 amino acids. Germline V CDR1 and CDR2: ENHRY, SYGVKD.